This T cell receptor beta chain was retrieved from a study of cytomegalovirus exposure and HLA in healthy donors. Notes on the study in general: The classifier reportedly diagnosed cytomegalovirus status with high sensitivity and specificity. It was likely that a cluster of highly shared sequence variants was a sequencing artifact. Near-uniform donor sequencing depth was presumed by presence/absence analyses.

PCR involved 60 Vbeta and 13 Jbeta primers. The assay was immunoSEQ multiplex PCR, and TCRdb's table has in-frame clones only and misses some. The sample consists of more than 140,000 clones, roughly four fifths of them appearing once. Points on this clone: Its specificity is not known.

This CDR3 has 14 residues. Per germline, CDR1 LNHNV and CDR2 YYDKDF (reference sequence). V lost 3 bases and J lost 2, with 11 bases in between. The V call is TRBV15, the J call TRBJ2-7; tentative D call: TRBD1 (6 bases). Sequences were obtained from PBMCs. The clonotype comes from a woman aged 40 to 49 in good health and CMV-seronegative. The CDR3: CATSRQGWTYEQYF. The CDR3 bases are TGTGCCACCAGCAGGCAGGGGTGGACCTACGAGCAGTACTTC.